The 16 T cell receptor beta chains below all came from one sample that was sequenced in a study of Ad26.COV2.S vaccination and SARS-CoV-2 variants. Using immunoSEQ multiplex PCR, the repertoire was profiled, and TCRdb retains in-frame clones only, with some absent. The data contain approximately 340,000 clones, around 92% of them singletons. The input for sequencing was peripheral blood, taken after recovery from COVID-19. These receptors were taken from a human donor who had recovered from COVID-19.

This chain uses TRBV19 with TRBJ2-1, with D unresolved. This CDR3 contains 14 residues. V was pared by 6 bases and J by 3 bases, with 12 bases between. Germline lookup yields CDR1 LNHDA and CDR2 SQIVND (reference sequence). The CDR3 nucleotides are TGTGCCAGTAGGGCTTTAAGCCTCTACAATGAGCAGTTCTTC. This sequence encodes CASRALSLYNEQFF.

The V gene is TRBV5-1, the J gene TRBJ2-1; D remains ambiguous. V was pared by 4 bases and J by 5 bases, with 10 bases between. This CDR3 is 13 amino acids long. Looked up from germline, CDR1 is SGHRS and CDR2 is YFSETQ. This CDR3 is CASSLLGDNEQFF. The CDR3 bases are TGCGCCAGCAGCCTCCTTGGAGACAATGAGCAGTTCTTC.

The chain recombines TRBV6-5 with TRBJ1-1; D is perhaps TRBD1 (6 bases). CDR3 length: 14 amino acids. V was clipped by 2 bases and J by 6 bases, with 13 bases between them. From germline, CDR1 is MNHEY and CDR2 SVGAGI. This CDR3 reads CASSYPDRSAEAFF. The DNA of the CDR3 is TGTGCCAGCAGTTACCCCGACAGGAGCGCTGAAGCTTTCTTT.

This clone occurred once. This sequence joins TRBV3-1 (or the pseudogene TRBV3-2) and TRBJ2-5; 9 nucleotides match TRBD2. V lost 1 base, J lost 5 bases, and 8 bases stayed unmatched. Germline-derived CDR1 and CDR2 are LGHDT and YNNKEL (reference sequence). The CDR3 has 16 amino acids. CDR3 loop: CASSQGMGLARETQYF. CDR3 DNA sequence: TGTGCCAGCAGCCAAGGGATGGGACTAGCTCGCGAGACCCAGTACTTC.

The chain is built from TRBV27 and TRBJ2-7; 7 bases are a match to TRBD1. Germline-derived CDR1 and CDR2 are MNHEY and SMNVEV (reference sequence). This CDR3 has 14 residues. J gave up 7 bases and V 4 bases, and 10 bases lay outside the gene matches. The CDR3 region has the DNA TGTGCCAGCAGTTCTAGCAGCCCGGACAGGGAGCAGTACTTC. Translation: CASSSSSPDREQYF.

This chain links TRBV4-1 with TRBJ2-1; 16 bases line up with TRBD2. V was pared by 7 bases and J by 2 bases, with 14 bases of the junction left unmatched. The CDR3 covers 20 residues. Germline assignment: CDR1 MGHRA and CDR2 YSYEKL. CDR3 nucleotide sequence: TGCGCCAGCACGTACTCCGGGACTAGCGGGGGGGCGGTGACCTACAATGAGCAGTTCTTC. Amino acids: CASTYSGTSGGAVTYNEQFF.

The CDR3: CASSYVSKNTGELFF. The DNA of the CDR3 is TGTGCCAGCAGTTACGTCAGCAAGAACACCGGGGAGCTGTTTTTT. The chain links TRBV6-5 to TRBJ2-2; D remains unclear. This CDR3 region has 15 residues. Germline V gene sequence: CDR1 MNHEY, CDR2 SVGAGI. Trimming stripped 2 bases from V and 1 base from J, with 8 bases between.

CDR3 sequence: CASSIGNGWGETQYF. In nucleotides, the CDR3 is TGTGCCAGTAGTATAGGGAACGGATGGGGAGAGACCCAGTACTTC. V is TRBV19 and J is TRBJ2-5; D unclear. The V gene's germline CDR1 is LNHDA and CDR2 SQIVND (reference sequence). There are 15 residues in the CDR3. V dropped 1 base and J dropped 4 bases, with 13 bases sitting between them.

The chain combines TRBV6-2 or TRBV6-3 with TRBJ2-2; TRBD1 matches at 10 bases. The junction had 4 bases not matched to a gene; V was cut back by 0 bases and J by 3 bases. CDR3 length: 17 amino acids. The germline V gene encodes CDR1 MNHEY and CDR2 SVGEGT. This CDR3 is CASSYSTGGADTGELFF. In DNA form, the CDR3 reads TGTGCCAGCAGTTACTCGACAGGGGGCGCGGACACCGGGGAGCTGTTTTTT.

V gene TRBV5-5 combines with J gene TRBJ1-1; D might be TRBD1 (5 bases). The CDR3 extends over 12 amino acids. CDR1 and CDR2 (germline): SGHKS, YYEKEE (reference sequence). V lost 7 bases and J lost 12, with 19 bases in between. DNA of the CDR3: TGTGCCAGCCAGCCCCACCAGGGTGCAACTTTCTTT. The encoded protein is CASQPHQGATFF.

The chain's CDR3 is CASSIATGPSGGYTF. As DNA, the CDR3 is TGTGCCAGTAGTATAGCAACAGGTCCCTCCGGGGGCTACACCTTC. The V call is TRBV19, the J call TRBJ1-2; maybe TRBD1 (5 bases). V lost 1 base, J lost 8 bases, and 17 bases lay in between. Germline values: CDR1 LNHDA, CDR2 SQIVND (reference sequence). This CDR3 is 15 amino acids long. The whole variable domain, filled in from reference TRBV19 and TRBJ1-2, reads DGGITQSPKYLFRKEGQNVTLSCEQNLNHDAMYWYRQDPGQGLRLIYYSQIVNDFQKGDIAEGYSVSREKKESFPLTVTSAQKNPTAFYLCASSIATGPSGGYTFGSGTRLTVV.

This chain's CDR3 is CASSQTGSRTDTQYF. CDR3 DNA: TGCGCCAGCAGCCAAACGGGGTCCCGCACAGATACGCAGTATTTT. The chain joins TRBV4-3 to TRBJ2-3; TRBD2 is a possible D gene (5 bases). V lost 2 bases to trimming and J lost 1 base, with 10 bases between them. CDR3 size: 15 residues. Germline V lookup: CDR1 LGHNA, CDR2 YSLEER.

The gene calls are TRBV10-1 and TRBJ2-7, with D hard to call. V was cut by 2 bases and J by 3 bases, with 8 bases left in between. CDR3 length equals 13 residues. Germline V lookup: CDR1 WNHNN, CDR2 SYGVQD (reference sequence). The CDR3 loop is CASSESGFYEQYF. In DNA form, the CDR3 reads TGCGCCAGCAGTGAGAGTGGATTCTACGAGCAGTACTTC.

The chain recombines TRBV5-1 with TRBJ2-1; D gene uncertain. Between the trimmed V and J ends, which lost 1 base and 2 bases, there was a span of 13 bases. Germline V gene data show CDR1 as SGHRS and CDR2 as YFSETQ. This CDR3 is 16 amino acids long. The CDR3 DNA reads TGCGCCAGCAGCTTGTCCTCCAGGAACCCCTACAATGAGCAGTTCTTC. Translation: CASSLSSRNPYNEQFF.

The chain employs TRBV6-1 and TRBJ2-4; weak D call: TRBD2 (5 bases). The CDR3 spans 14 residues. Germline CDR1 is MNHNS and CDR2 is SASEGT. Trimming removed 3 bases from V and 6 bases from J, with 12 bases in between. The CDR3 region is CASSDPPGRNIQYF. CDR3 DNA: TGTGCCAGCAGTGACCCGCCGGGGAGAAACATTCAGTACTTC.

The chain combines TRBV2 with TRBJ1-1; a possible D gene is TRBD1 (6 bases). From germline, CDR1 is SNHLY and CDR2 FYNNEI. The CDR3 covers 14 residues. Trimming shortened V by 3 bases and J by 0 bases, and 8 bases separated the two germline ends. CDR3 loop: CASSDGGLNTEAFF. Here the CDR3 DNA reads TGTGCCAGCAGTGACGGGGGGCTGAACACTGAAGCTTTCTTT.